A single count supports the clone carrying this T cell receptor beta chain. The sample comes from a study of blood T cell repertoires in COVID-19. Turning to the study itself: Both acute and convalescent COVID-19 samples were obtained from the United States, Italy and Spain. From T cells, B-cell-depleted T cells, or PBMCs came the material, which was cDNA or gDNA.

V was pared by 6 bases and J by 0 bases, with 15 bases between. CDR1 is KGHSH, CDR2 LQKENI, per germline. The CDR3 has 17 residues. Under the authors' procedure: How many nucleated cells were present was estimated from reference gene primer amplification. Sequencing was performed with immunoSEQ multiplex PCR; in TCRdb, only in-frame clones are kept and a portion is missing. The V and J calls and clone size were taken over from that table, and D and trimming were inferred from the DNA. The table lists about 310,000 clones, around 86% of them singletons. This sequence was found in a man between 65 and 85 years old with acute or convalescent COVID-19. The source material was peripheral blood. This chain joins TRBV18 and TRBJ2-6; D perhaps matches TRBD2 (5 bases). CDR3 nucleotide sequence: TGTGCCAGCTCCCTGGCGGGCAGTAGCTCTGGGGCCAACGTCCTGACTTTC. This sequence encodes CASSLAGSSSGANVLTF.